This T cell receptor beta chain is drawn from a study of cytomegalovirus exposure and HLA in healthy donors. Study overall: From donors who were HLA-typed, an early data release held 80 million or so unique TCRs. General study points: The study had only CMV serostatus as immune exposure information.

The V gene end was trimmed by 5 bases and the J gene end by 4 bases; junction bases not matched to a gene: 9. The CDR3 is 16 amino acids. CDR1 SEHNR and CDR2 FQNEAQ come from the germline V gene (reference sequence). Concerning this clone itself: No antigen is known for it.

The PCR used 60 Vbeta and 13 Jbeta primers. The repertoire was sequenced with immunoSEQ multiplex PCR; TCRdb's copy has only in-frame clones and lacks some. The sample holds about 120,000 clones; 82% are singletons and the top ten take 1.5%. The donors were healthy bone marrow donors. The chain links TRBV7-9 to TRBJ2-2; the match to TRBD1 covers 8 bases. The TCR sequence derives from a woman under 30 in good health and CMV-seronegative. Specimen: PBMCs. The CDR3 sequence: CASSPQNRGVTGELFF. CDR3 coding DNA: TGTGCCAGCAGCCCCCAAAACAGGGGGGTCACCGGGGAGCTGTTTTTT. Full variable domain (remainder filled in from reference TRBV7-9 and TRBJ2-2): DTGVSQNPRHKITKRGQNVTFRCDPISEHNRLYWYRQTLGQGPEFLTYFQNEAQLEKSRLLSDRFSAERPKGSFSTLEIQRTEQGDSAMYLCASSPQNRGVTGELFFGEGSRLTVL.